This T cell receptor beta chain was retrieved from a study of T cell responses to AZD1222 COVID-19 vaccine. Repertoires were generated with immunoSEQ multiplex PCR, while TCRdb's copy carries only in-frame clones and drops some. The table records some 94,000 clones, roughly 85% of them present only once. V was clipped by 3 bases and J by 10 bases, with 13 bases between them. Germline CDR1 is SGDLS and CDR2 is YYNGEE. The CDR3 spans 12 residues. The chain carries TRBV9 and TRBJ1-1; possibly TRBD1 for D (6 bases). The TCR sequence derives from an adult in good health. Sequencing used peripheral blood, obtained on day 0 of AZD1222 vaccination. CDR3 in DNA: TGTGCCAGCAGCGAGACGGACAGTGGAGCTTTCTTT. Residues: CASSETDSGAFF.